What follows describes a single T cell receptor (beta chain). What it binds is unknown. Naive CD8 populations comprised CD45RO-negative cells positively selected for CCR7, excluding terminally differentiated effector memory CD45RA+ cells. This entry comes from a study of shared clonotypes between healthy human individuals. Overall study context: CD8 memory received one plate per donor, CD8 naive two, CD4 memory three and CD4 naive three. General study findings and limits: Shared across a few donors were around 5% of the naive CD4 clonotypes. Sampling used blood alone; tissue repertoires probably differ. Clonotypes shared by all four sorted-subset donors had higher generation probabilities than non-shared clonotypes.

The table came from immunoSEQ multiplex PCR; TCRdb's copy has only in-frame clones and leaves some out. The sample carries about 1.9 million clones, 80% to 95% recorded once. The germline V gene has CDR1 SGHRS and CDR2 YFSETQ. V was cut by 1 base and J by 3 bases, with 5 bases left in between. The CDR3 sequence is 13 residues long. This sequence joins TRBV5-1 and TRBJ2-1; unclear D gene. The specimen was naive CD8+ T cells from PBMCs. The clonotype originates from a man between 18 and 35 years old in good health. Some clones in this sample may be carry-over from other donors' samples. The CDR3 is CASSLFNYNEQFF. CDR3 DNA: TGCGCCAGCAGCTTGTTTAACTACAATGAGCAGTTCTTC.